The 14 T cell receptor beta chains below all came from one sample that was sequenced in a study of blood T cell repertoires in COVID-19. Libraries were prepared by immunoSEQ multiplex PCR; TCRdb keeps only in-frame clonotypes and omits some of them. Of 55,000 to 95,000 clones listed, 70% to 85% are singletons. The sequenced material came from peripheral blood. The receptors shown here come from a woman in her sixties with acute or convalescent COVID-19.

CDR3 region: CASTPGVWSTYEQYF. The CDR3 nucleotides read TGTGCCAGCACTCCCGGGGTTTGGTCGACCTACGAGCAGTACTTC. V gene TRBV6-1 combines with J gene TRBJ2-7; a weak D match, TRBD2 (5 bases). The V end was cut by 7 bases, the J end by 2 bases, with 18 bases between. Germline assignment: CDR1 MNHNS and CDR2 SASEGT. This CDR3 has 15 amino acids.

The V gene is TRBV5-1, the J gene TRBJ1-1; 7 bases agree with TRBD1. This CDR3 has 15 residues. Germline assignment: CDR1 SGHRS and CDR2 YFSETQ. The V gene end was trimmed by 1 base and the J gene end by 0 bases; junction bases not matched to a gene: 3. CDR3 DNA sequence: TGCGCCAGCAGCTTGCAGGGGGGAGTGAACACTGAAGCTTTCTTT. It specifies CASSLQGGVNTEAFF.

The chain recombines TRBV3-1 (or the pseudogene TRBV3-2) with TRBJ1-2; TRBD1 might be the D (6 bases). V lost 2 bases and J 6 bases, leaving 19 bases between the germline ends. The CDR3 totals 16 residues. Germline V gene lookup returns CDR1 LGHDT and CDR2 YNNKEL (reference sequence). Here the CDR3 DNA reads TGTGCCAGCAGCCAACAGGGGCAGGGCAGGGTACATGGCTACACCTTC. Protein: CASSQQGQGRVHGYTF.

This chain uses TRBV5-4 with TRBJ2-3; 10 positions agree with TRBD2. CDR1 and CDR2 (germline): SGHNT, YYREEE (reference sequence). This CDR3 has 18 residues. The ends lost 4 bases at V and 0 bases at J; junction bases unmatched: 11. The CDR3 coding sequence is TGTGCCAGCAGCCGCGGCGGGACTAGCGTAACTAGCACAGATACGCAGTATTTT. Translation: CASSRGGTSVTSTDTQYF.

V gene TRBV5-1 combines with J gene TRBJ2-7; TRBD2 aligns across 11 bases. Per the germline V gene, CDR1 is SGHRS and CDR2 is YFSETQ. V shed 5 bases and J 2 bases; nucleotides not matched to a gene: 3. This CDR3 region has 14 residues. Here the CDR3 DNA reads TGCGCCAGCAGTAGACTAGCGGGGCCCTACGAGCAGTACTTC. Translated, it gives CASSRLAGPYEQYF.

This chain joins TRBV2 and TRBJ2-7; TRBD1 agrees at 8 bases. V was clipped by 8 bases and J by 2 bases; unmatched bases: 14. Germline CDR1 and CDR2: SNHLY and FYNNEI. This CDR3 is built from 16 residues. CDR3: CASSSRQGSITYEQYF. The CDR3 DNA sequence: TGTGCCAGCTCTAGTCGACAGGGGTCCATCACCTACGAGCAGTACTTC.

This rearrangement joins TRBV7-8 to TRBJ2-1; 9 bases line up with TRBD2. The CDR3 covers 16 residues. V lost 5 bases and J lost 5; bases outside the gene matches: 10. Germline CDR1 reads SGHVS; CDR2 reads FQNEAQ. CDR3 coding DNA: TGTGCCAGCAGCCGTTATAGCGGGGGTGGGAACAATGAGCAGTTCTTC. Residues: CASSRYSGGGNNEQFF.

This rearrangement joins TRBV7-9 to TRBJ1-1; the D gene is possibly TRBD1 (5 bases). V was pared by 2 bases and J by 1 base, with 5 bases between. From germline, CDR1 is SEHNR and CDR2 FQNEAQ (reference sequence). The CDR3 sequence is 13 residues long. The CDR3 DNA sequence: TGTGCCAGCAGCTTACAGGGGAACACTGAAGCTTTCTTT. Amino acids: CASSLQGNTEAFF.

The gene calls are TRBV5-1 and TRBJ2-1, with unresolved D. This CDR3 region has 13 residues. Germline loops: CDR1 SGHRS, CDR2 YFSETQ. Trimming stripped 4 bases from V and 5 bases from J, with 10 bases between. The CDR3: CASSTYPNNEQFF. The CDR3 nucleotides read TGCGCCAGCAGCACCTATCCTAACAATGAGCAGTTCTTC.

This chain links TRBV27 with TRBJ1-2; TRBD1 might be the D (6 bases). V lost 2 bases to trimming and J lost 6 bases, with 16 bases between them. Germline lookup yields CDR1 MNHEY and CDR2 SMNVEV (reference sequence). This CDR3 has 15 amino acids. CDR3 sequence: CASSLSRGARDGYTF. The CDR3 DNA sequence: TGTGCCAGCAGTTTAAGTCGGGGGGCTAGGGATGGCTACACCTTC.

The V and J genes are TRBV9 and TRBJ2-5, with 11 positions matching TRBD2. The germline gives CDR1 SGDLS, CDR2 YYNGEE. V shed 3 bases and J 0 bases; nucleotides not matched to a gene: 1. The CDR3 extends over 15 amino acids. The CDR3 coding sequence is TGTGCCAGCAGCGGGACTAGCGGGTACCAAGAGACCCAGTACTTC. Encoded protein: CASSGTSGYQETQYF.

The chain links TRBV7-9 to TRBJ2-3; TRBD2 agrees at 9 bases. In germline, CDR1 is SEHNR, CDR2 FQNEAQ (reference sequence). This CDR3 region has 16 residues. The trim removed 5 bases at V and 0 bases at J, leaving 6 bases unmatched. The CDR3 bases are TGTGCCAGCAGCCAGACTAGCGGATCTAGCACAGATACGCAGTATTTT. Amino acid sequence: CASSQTSGSSTDTQYF.

The chain uses TRBV2 and TRBJ2-5; no firm D call. V was cut by 4 bases and J by 5 bases, with 5 bases left in between. The CDR3 sequence is 11 residues long. Germline loops: CDR1 SNHLY, CDR2 FYNNEI. CDR3 sequence: CASSGAETQYF. As DNA, the CDR3 is TGTGCCAGCAGTGGGGCGGAGACCCAGTACTTC.

This chain uses TRBV6-5 with TRBJ1-4, with 8 bases lining up with TRBD1. Germline V lookup: CDR1 MNHEY, CDR2 SVGAGI. The length of the CDR3 is 14 residues. Trimming removed 6 bases from V and 7 bases from J; junction bases left unmatched: 7. CDR3 in amino acids: CASRRQGRVEKLFF. The CDR3 nucleotides read TGTGCCAGCAGGAGACAGGGGCGGGTTGAAAAACTGTTTTTT.